A selection of T cell receptor beta chains follows, all from one sample in a study of identical twins. TCRdb re-called the 5' RACE reads through MiXCR, storing one row per CDR3 protein. The sample shows 1.5 million to 2 million distinct CDR3 sequences, more than 30% of them seen only once. Sequenced input: cord blood. The receptors here all came from a newborn girl in good health. CDR3s include the opening cysteine and the closing phenylalanine or tryptophan. The order of the fields is CDR3 DNA, CDR3 protein, CDR3 length, clone size, J gene, V gene, D gene. A D gene is named only where the DNA matches it firmly. Not every row has a clone size; where given, it reads once, few, many or a size class.

cdr3_nt: TGTGCCAGCAGTTTAGCTAGCGGGAGGCCCTCCTACAATGAGCAGGTCTTC
cdr3_aa: CASSLASGRPSYNEQVF
cdr3_length: 17
clone_size: .
j_call: TRBJ2-1
v_call: TRBV27
d_call: TRBD2

cdr3_nt: TGCAGTGCTCGACAGGGGTCATGGTTGAACACTGAAGCTTTCTTT
cdr3_aa: CSARQGSWLNTEAFF
cdr3_length: 15
clone_size: .
j_call: TRBJ1-1
v_call: TRBV20-1
d_call: TRBD1

cdr3_nt: TGTGCCAGCAGCTCGCAAACTAGCGTCGCCTACAATGAGCAGTTCTTC
cdr3_aa: CASSSQTSVAYNEQFF
cdr3_length: 16
clone_size: .
j_call: TRBJ2-1
v_call: TRBV11-2
d_call: TRBD2

cdr3_nt: TGCAAAACAGGGGATACTGAAGCTTTCTTT
cdr3_aa: CKTGDTEAFF
cdr3_length: 10
clone_size: .
j_call: TRBJ1-1
v_call: TRBV20-1
d_call: TRBD1

cdr3_nt: TGCAGTGCCAGCATAGGGGCTAACAGGTGGAAGAACTATGGCTACACCTTC
cdr3_aa: CSASIGANRWKNYGYTF
cdr3_length: 17
clone_size: few
j_call: TRBJ1-2
v_call: TRBV20-1
d_call: .

cdr3_nt: TGTGCCAGCAGACAAAACTTGAATTCACCCCTCCACTTT
cdr3_aa: CASRQNLNSPLHF
cdr3_length: 13
clone_size: .
j_call: TRBJ1-6
v_call: TRBV27
d_call: .

cdr3_nt: TGTGCCAGCAGTTGGGACAGGAGTAGCAATCAGCCCCAGCATTTT
cdr3_aa: CASSWDRSSNQPQHF
cdr3_length: 15
clone_size: .
j_call: TRBJ1-5
v_call: TRBV27
d_call: TRBD1

cdr3_nt: TGTGCCAGCAGCGTAGGGGCCGGGCCCTACACCGGGGAGCTGTTTTTT
cdr3_aa: CASSVGAGPYTGELFF
cdr3_length: 16
clone_size: .
j_call: TRBJ2-2
v_call: TRBV9
d_call: .

cdr3_nt: TGCAGCGTTGTTCACGCTAACTATGGCTACACCTTC
cdr3_aa: CSVVHANYGYTF
cdr3_length: 12
clone_size: few
j_call: TRBJ1-2
v_call: TRBV29-1
d_call: .

cdr3_nt: TGCAGTGCTAGAGAAAGGATGAATGAGCAGTTCTTC
cdr3_aa: CSARERMNEQFF
cdr3_length: 12
clone_size: .
j_call: TRBJ2-1
v_call: TRBV20-1
d_call: .

cdr3_nt: TGTGCCAGCAGTTTACTCCTAGGACAAGAGACCCAGTACTTC
cdr3_aa: CASSLLLGQETQYF
cdr3_length: 14
clone_size: .
j_call: TRBJ2-5
v_call: TRBV28
d_call: .

cdr3_nt: TGTGCCAGCTCACCAATTGGGGTGAACACTGAAGCTTTCTTT
cdr3_aa: CASSPIGVNTEAFF
cdr3_length: 14
clone_size: few
j_call: TRBJ1-1
v_call: TRBV18
d_call: .

cdr3_nt: TGTGCCAGCAGCCAAGGTGTGGGAATGAACACTGAAGCTTTCTTT
cdr3_aa: CASSQGVGMNTEAFF
cdr3_length: 15
clone_size: .
j_call: TRBJ1-1
v_call: TRBV3-1
d_call: .

cdr3_nt: TGTGCCATCTGGGGGGAGGCGTATGGCTACACCTTC
cdr3_aa: CAIWGEAYGYTF
cdr3_length: 12
clone_size: .
j_call: TRBJ1-2
v_call: TRBV10-3
d_call: .

cdr3_nt: TGTGCCAGCAGTGATTTTCGGACTAGCGGGGGGGTGGCAGATACGCAGTATTTT
cdr3_aa: CASSDFRTSGGVADTQYF
cdr3_length: 18
clone_size: few
j_call: TRBJ2-3
v_call: TRBV2
d_call: TRBD2

cdr3_nt: TGCAGTGCTAGGCATCAACAGGGGGGAGTAGGCACTGAAGCTTTCTTT
cdr3_aa: CSARHQQGGVGTEAFF
cdr3_length: 16
clone_size: few
j_call: TRBJ1-1
v_call: TRBV20-1
d_call: TRBD1

cdr3_nt: TGCAGCGCCAGACTAGCGGGGCAGTGGAATGAGCAGTTCTTC
cdr3_aa: CSARLAGQWNEQFF
cdr3_length: 14
clone_size: .
j_call: TRBJ2-1
v_call: TRBV29-1
d_call: TRBD2

cdr3_nt: TGTGCCAGCAGCCCCCTCTCCGGGAAAAAGACCCAGTACTTC
cdr3_aa: CASSPLSGKKTQYF
cdr3_length: 14
clone_size: .
j_call: TRBJ2-5
v_call: TRBV3-1
d_call: .

cdr3_nt: TGTGCCAGCAGTGCGGCAGCCACCCTCTATGGCTACACCTTC
cdr3_aa: CASSAAATLYGYTF
cdr3_length: 14
clone_size: few
j_call: TRBJ1-2
v_call: TRBV6-1
d_call: .

cdr3_nt: TGTGCCAGCAGCTTAGAGGCAGGTGAGCAGTTCTTC
cdr3_aa: CASSLEAGEQFF
cdr3_length: 12
clone_size: .
j_call: TRBJ2-1
v_call: TRBV7-2
d_call: .

cdr3_nt: TGTGCCAGCAGCTTCCTCGGGGGAGAGACCCAGTACTTC
cdr3_aa: CASSFLGGETQYF
cdr3_length: 13
clone_size: many
j_call: TRBJ2-5
v_call: TRBV13
d_call: .

cdr3_nt: TGTGCCAGCAGTTACTCTAGCGACAATGAGCAGTTCTTC
cdr3_aa: CASSYSSDNEQFF
cdr3_length: 13
clone_size: .
j_call: TRBJ2-1
v_call: TRBV6-5
d_call: .

cdr3_nt: TGCGCCAGCAGCTTGGCCCACAGAGCCAGATTAAACTTCTCCTACAATGAGCAGTTCTTC
cdr3_aa: CASSLAHRARLNFSYNEQFF
cdr3_length: 20
clone_size: .
j_call: TRBJ2-1
v_call: TRBV5-1
d_call: .

cdr3_nt: TGTGCCAGCAGTTTCAGGCGGGGAGGCTACACCTTC
cdr3_aa: CASSFRRGGYTF
cdr3_length: 12
clone_size: .
j_call: TRBJ1-2
v_call: TRBV12-3/TRBV12-4
d_call: .

cdr3_nt: TGTGCCAGCAGCTCGGAGACTAGCGGGAGAAGAGAGACCCAGTACTTC
cdr3_aa: CASSSETSGRRETQYF
cdr3_length: 16
clone_size: few
j_call: TRBJ2-5
v_call: TRBV7-8
d_call: TRBD2

cdr3_nt: TGTGCCAGCAGTGAATTGGGATTGACAGTAGCAAATACGCAGTATTTT
cdr3_aa: CASSELGLTVANTQYF
cdr3_length: 16
clone_size: few
j_call: TRBJ2-3
v_call: TRBV6-1
d_call: .

cdr3_nt: TGTGCCAGCAGCTTAGCGACGCGAGCTGAGCAGTTCTTC
cdr3_aa: CASSLATRAEQFF
cdr3_length: 13
clone_size: .
j_call: TRBJ2-1
v_call: TRBV7-2
d_call: .

cdr3_nt: TGTGCCAGCAGTTTATCGTCAGGACAGAACACTGAAGCTTTCTTT
cdr3_aa: CASSLSSGQNTEAFF
cdr3_length: 15
clone_size: .
j_call: TRBJ1-1
v_call: TRBV27
d_call: .

cdr3_nt: TGTGCCAGCAGTGTGGGTATACTAGCGGGGAATGAGCAGTTCTTC
cdr3_aa: CASSVGILAGNEQFF
cdr3_length: 15
clone_size: .
j_call: TRBJ2-1
v_call: TRBV2
d_call: TRBD2

cdr3_nt: TGTGCCACCAGTGGTGCTCGCACAGATACGCAGTATTTT
cdr3_aa: CATSGARTDTQYF
cdr3_length: 13
clone_size: .
j_call: TRBJ2-3
v_call: TRBV24-1
d_call: .

cdr3_nt: TGCGCCAGCAGCTTAAGGGGATCGTCCTATAATTCACCCCTCCACTTT
cdr3_aa: CASSLRGSSYNSPLHF
cdr3_length: 16
clone_size: many
j_call: TRBJ1-6
v_call: TRBV5-1
d_call: .

cdr3_nt: TGTGCCAGCAGCCAAGAAGGAACAGGTACCTACGTGCAGTTCTTC
cdr3_aa: CASSQEGTGTYVQFF
cdr3_length: 15
clone_size: .
j_call: TRBJ2-1
v_call: TRBV4-2
d_call: .

cdr3_nt: TGCAGTGCTAGAAAGGGGCTGAACACTGAAGCTTTCTTT
cdr3_aa: CSARKGLNTEAFF
cdr3_length: 13
clone_size: once
j_call: TRBJ1-1
v_call: TRBV20-1
d_call: .

cdr3_nt: TGCAGTGCCCGCAGGGACGGAAGGGGTATTGGGTCACCCCTCCACTTT
cdr3_aa: CSARRDGRGIGSPLHF
cdr3_length: 16
clone_size: few
j_call: TRBJ1-6
v_call: TRBV20-1
d_call: .

cdr3_nt: TGTGCCAGCAGCTCCCGACAGGTGGGGGGAGCTTTCTTT
cdr3_aa: CASSSRQVGGAFF
cdr3_length: 13
clone_size: once
j_call: TRBJ1-1
v_call: TRBV7-2
d_call: .

cdr3_nt: TGCGCCGGCAGTGAGTGGACAGGGACCTATGGCTACACCTTC
cdr3_aa: CAGSEWTGTYGYTF
cdr3_length: 14
clone_size: .
j_call: TRBJ1-2
v_call: TRBV10-2
d_call: TRBD1

cdr3_nt: TGTGCCAGCAGCCTTACTAAATACGAGCAGTACTTC
cdr3_aa: CASSLTKYEQYF
cdr3_length: 12
clone_size: many
j_call: TRBJ2-7
v_call: TRBV7-2
d_call: .